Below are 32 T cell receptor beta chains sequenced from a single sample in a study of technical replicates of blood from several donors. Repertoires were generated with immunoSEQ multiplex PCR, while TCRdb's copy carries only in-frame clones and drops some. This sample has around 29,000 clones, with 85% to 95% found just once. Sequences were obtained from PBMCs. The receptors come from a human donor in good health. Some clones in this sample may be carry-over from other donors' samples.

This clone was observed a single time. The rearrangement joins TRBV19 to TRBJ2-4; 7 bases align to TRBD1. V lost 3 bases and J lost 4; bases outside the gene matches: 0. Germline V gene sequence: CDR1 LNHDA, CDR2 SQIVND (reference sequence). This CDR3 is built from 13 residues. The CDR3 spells CASSMDRKNIQYF. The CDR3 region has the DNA TGTGCCAGTAGTATGGACAGGAAAAACATTCAGTACTTC.

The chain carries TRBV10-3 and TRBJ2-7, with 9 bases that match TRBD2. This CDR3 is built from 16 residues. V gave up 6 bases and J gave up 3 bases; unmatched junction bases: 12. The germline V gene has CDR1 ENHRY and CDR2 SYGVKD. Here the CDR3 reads CAISPYSGLANYEQYF. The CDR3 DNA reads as TGTGCCATCAGCCCGTATTCGGGACTAGCTAACTACGAGCAGTACTTC.

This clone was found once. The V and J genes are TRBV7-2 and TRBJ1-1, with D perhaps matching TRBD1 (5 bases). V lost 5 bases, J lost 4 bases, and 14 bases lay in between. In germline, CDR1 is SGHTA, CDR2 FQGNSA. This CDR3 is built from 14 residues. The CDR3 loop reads CASSAVGTVTEAFF. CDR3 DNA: TGTGCCAGCAGCGCCGTGGGGACTGTCACTGAAGCTTTCTTT.

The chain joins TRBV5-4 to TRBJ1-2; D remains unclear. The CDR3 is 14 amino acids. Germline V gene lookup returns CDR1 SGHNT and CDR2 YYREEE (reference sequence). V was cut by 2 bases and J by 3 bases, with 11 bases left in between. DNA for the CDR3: TGTGCCAGCAGCTTTACTTTGCGGGACTATGGCTACACCTTC. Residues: CASSFTLRDYGYTF. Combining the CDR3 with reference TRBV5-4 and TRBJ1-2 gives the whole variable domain ETGVTQSPTHLIKTRGQQVTLRCSSQSGHNTVSWYQQALGQGPQFIFQYYREEENGRGNFPPRFSGLQFPNYSSELNVNALELDDSALYLCASSFTLRDYGYTFGSGTRLTVV.

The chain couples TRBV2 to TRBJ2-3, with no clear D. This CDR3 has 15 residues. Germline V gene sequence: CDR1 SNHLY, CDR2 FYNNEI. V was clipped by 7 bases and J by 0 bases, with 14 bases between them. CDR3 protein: CASKGSQTSTDTQYF. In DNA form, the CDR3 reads TGTGCCAGCAAAGGTTCTCAGACTAGCACAGATACGCAGTATTTT. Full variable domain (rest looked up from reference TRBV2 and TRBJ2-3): EPEVTQTPSHQVTQMGQEVILRCVPISNHLYFYWYRQILGQKVEFLVSFYNNEISEKSEIFDDQFSVERPDGSNFTLKIRSTKLEDSAMYFCASKGSQTSTDTQYFGPGTRLTVL.

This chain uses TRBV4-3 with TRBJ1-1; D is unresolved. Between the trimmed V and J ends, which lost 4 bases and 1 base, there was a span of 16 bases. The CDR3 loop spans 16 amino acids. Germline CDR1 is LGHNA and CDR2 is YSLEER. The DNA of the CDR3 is TGCGCCAGCAGCCCCGCCGCGGTTACTTGGAACACTGAAGCTTTCTTT. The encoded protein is CASSPAAVTWNTEAFF.

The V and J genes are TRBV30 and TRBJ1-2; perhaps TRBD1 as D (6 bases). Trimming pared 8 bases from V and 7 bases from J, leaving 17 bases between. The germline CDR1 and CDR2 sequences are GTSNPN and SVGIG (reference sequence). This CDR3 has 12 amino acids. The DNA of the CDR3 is TGTGCCGGACCTAACAGGGCCAGTGGCTACACCTTC. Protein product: CAGPNRASGYTF.

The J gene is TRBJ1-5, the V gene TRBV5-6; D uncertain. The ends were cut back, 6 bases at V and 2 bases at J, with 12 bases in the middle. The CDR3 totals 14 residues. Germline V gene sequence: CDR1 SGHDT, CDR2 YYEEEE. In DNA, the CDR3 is TGTGCCAGCAACCCTAGAGGGCGCAATCAGCCCCAGCATTTT. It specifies CASNPRGRNQPQHF.

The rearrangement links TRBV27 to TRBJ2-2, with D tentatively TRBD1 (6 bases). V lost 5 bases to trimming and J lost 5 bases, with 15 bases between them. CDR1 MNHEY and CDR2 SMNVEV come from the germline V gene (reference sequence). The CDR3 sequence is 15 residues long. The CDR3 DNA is TGTGCCAGCAGTGAACCCGGACAGCGAACCGGGGAGCTGTTTTTT. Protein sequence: CASSEPGQRTGELFF.

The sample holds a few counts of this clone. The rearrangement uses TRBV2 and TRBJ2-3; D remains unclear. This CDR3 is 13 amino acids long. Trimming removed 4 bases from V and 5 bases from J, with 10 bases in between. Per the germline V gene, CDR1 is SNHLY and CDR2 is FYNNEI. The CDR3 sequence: CASSAPFLDTQYF. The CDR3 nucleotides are TGTGCCAGCAGTGCCCCTTTCTTAGATACGCAGTATTTT.

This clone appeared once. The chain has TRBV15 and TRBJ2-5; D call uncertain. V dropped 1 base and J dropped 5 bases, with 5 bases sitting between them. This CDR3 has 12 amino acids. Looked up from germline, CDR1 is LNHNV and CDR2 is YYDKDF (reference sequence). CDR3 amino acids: CATSRGPETQYF. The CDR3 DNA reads TGTGCCACCAGCAGAGGTCCGGAGACCCAGTACTTC.

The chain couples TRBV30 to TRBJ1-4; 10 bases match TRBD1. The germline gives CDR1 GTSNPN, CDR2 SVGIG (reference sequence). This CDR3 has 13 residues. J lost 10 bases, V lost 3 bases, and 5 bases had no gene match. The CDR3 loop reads CAWRGQGMRKLFF. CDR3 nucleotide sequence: TGTGCCTGGAGGGGACAGGGGATGCGAAAACTGTTTTTT. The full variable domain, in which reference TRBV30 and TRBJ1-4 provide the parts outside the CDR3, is SQTIHQWPATLVQPVGSPLSLECTVEGTSNPNLYWYRQAAGRGLQLLFYSVGIGQISSEVPQNLSASRPQDRQFILSSKKLLLSDSGFYLCAWRGQGMRKLFFGSGTQLSVL.

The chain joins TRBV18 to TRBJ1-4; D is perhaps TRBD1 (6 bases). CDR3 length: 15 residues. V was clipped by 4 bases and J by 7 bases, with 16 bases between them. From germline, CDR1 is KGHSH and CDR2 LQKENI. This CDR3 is CASSLTGTSGEKLFF. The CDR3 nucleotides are TGTGCCAGCTCACTTACCGGGACATCGGGTGAAAAACTGTTTTTT.

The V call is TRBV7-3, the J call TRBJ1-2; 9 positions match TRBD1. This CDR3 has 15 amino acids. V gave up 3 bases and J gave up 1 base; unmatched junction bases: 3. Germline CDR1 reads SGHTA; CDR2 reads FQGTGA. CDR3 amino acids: CASSLGQGYNYGYTF. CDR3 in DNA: TGTGCCAGCAGCTTGGGACAGGGCTATAACTATGGCTACACCTTC.

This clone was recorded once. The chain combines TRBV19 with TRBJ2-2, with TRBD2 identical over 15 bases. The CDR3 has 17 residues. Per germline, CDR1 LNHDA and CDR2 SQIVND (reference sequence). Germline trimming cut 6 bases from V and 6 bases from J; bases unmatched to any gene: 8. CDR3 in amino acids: CASRRGLAGGGAGELFF. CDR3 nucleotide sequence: TGTGCCAGTAGGAGAGGACTAGCGGGAGGGGGGGCCGGGGAGCTGTTTTTT.

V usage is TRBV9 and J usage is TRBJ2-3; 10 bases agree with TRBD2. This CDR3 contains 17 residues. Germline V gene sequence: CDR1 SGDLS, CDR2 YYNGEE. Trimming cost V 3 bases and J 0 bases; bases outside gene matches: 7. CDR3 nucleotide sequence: TGTGCCAGCAGCGCAACCCGGACTAGCGGCAGCACAGATACGCAGTATTTT. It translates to CASSATRTSGSTDTQYF.

The CDR3 here is CASSRQSYEQYF. Here the CDR3 DNA reads TGTGCCAGCTCAAGACAGTCCTACGAGCAGTACTTC. This rearrangement joins TRBV18 to TRBJ2-7; weak D call: TRBD1 (5 bases). V was pared by 5 bases and J by 1 base, with 6 bases between. This CDR3 is 12 amino acids long. The germline V gene has CDR1 KGHSH and CDR2 LQKENI. Looking up the rest from reference TRBV18 and TRBJ2-7 gives the full variable domain: NAGVMQNPRHLVRRRGQEARLRCSPMKGHSHVYWYRQLPEEGLKFMVYLQKENIIDESGMPKERFSAEFPKEGPSILRIQQVVRGDSAAYFCASSRQSYEQYFGPGTRLTVT.

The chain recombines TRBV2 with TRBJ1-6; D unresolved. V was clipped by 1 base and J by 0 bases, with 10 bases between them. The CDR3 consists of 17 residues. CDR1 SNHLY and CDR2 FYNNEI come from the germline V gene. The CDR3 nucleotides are TGTGCCAGCAGTGAAGGCGGGGTATACTCCTATAATTCACCCCTCCACTTT. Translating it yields CASSEGGVYSYNSPLHF.

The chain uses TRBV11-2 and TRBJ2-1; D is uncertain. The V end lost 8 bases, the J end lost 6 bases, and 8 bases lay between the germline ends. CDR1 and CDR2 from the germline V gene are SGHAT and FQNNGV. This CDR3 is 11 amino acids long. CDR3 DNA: TGTGCCAGCTCGGTTCCCAATGAGCAGTTCTTC. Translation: CASSVPNEQFF. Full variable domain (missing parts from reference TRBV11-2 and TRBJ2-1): EAGVAQSPRYKIIEKRQSVAFWCNPISGHATLYWYQQILGQGPKLLIQFQNNGVVDDSQLPKDRFSAERLKGVDSTLKIQPAKLEDSAVYLCASSVPNEQFFGPGTRLTVL.

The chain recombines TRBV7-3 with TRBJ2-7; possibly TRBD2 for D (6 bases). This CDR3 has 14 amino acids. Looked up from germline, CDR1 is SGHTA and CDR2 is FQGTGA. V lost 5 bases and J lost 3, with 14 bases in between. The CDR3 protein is CASSSGGLHYEQYF. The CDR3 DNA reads TGTGCCAGCAGCAGCGGAGGACTACACTACGAGCAGTACTTC.

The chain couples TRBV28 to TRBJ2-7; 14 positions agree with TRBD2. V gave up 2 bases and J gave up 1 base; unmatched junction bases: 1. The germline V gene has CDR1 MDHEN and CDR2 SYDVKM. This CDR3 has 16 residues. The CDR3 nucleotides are TGTGCCAGCAGTTTAGGGACTAGCGGGGGTTCCTACGAGCAGTACTTC. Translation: CASSLGTSGGSYEQYF.

In DNA form, the CDR3 reads TGTGCCAGCAGCTTAGGCGAGGGCTTCTACGAGCAGTACTTC. Protein: CASSLGEGFYEQYF. The chain has TRBV7-2 and TRBJ2-7; perhaps TRBD2 as D (5 bases). The CDR3 length is 14 residues. CDR1 is SGHTA and CDR2 is FQGNSA in the germline V gene. V gave up 1 base and J gave up 3 bases, with 10 bases separating them.

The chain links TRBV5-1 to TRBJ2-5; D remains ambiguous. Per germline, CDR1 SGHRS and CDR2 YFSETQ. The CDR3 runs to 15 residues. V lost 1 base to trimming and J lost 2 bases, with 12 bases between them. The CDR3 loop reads CASSLPQALQETQYF. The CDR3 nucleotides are TGCGCCAGCAGCTTGCCGCAGGCTCTACAAGAGACCCAGTACTTC.

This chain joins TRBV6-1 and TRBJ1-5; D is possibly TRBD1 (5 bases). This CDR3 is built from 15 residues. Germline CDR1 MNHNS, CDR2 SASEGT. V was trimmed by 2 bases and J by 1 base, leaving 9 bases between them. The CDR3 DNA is TGTGCCAGCAGTGAACAGACAGTGAGCAATCAGCCCCAGCATTTT. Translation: CASSEQTVSNQPQHF.

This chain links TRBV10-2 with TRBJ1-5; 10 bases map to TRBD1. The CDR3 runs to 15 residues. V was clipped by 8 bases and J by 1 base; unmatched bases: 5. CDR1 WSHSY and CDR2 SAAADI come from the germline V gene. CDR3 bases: TGCGCCAGCGGACAGGGGGGCCTAAGCAATCAGCCCCAGCATTTT. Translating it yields CASGQGGLSNQPQHF.

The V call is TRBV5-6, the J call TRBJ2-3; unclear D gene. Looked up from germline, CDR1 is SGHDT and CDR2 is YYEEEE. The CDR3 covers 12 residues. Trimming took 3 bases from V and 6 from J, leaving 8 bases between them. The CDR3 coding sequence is TGTGCCAGCAGCTCGGAGCTGGATACGCAGTATTTT. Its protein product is CASSSELDTQYF.

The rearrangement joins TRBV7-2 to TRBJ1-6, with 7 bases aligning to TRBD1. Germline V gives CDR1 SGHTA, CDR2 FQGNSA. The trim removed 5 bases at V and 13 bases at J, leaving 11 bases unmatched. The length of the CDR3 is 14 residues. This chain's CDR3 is CASSLMGQPRPLHF. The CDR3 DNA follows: TGTGCCAGCAGCCTAATGGGACAGCCCCGGCCCCTCCACTTT.

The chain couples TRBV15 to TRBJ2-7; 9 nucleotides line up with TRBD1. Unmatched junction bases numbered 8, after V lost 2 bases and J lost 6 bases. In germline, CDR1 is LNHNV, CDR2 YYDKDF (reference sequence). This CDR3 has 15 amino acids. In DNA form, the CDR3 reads TGTGCCACCAGCAGAACCCGGGACAGGGCCCTCGAGCAGTACTTC. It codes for CATSRTRDRALEQYF.

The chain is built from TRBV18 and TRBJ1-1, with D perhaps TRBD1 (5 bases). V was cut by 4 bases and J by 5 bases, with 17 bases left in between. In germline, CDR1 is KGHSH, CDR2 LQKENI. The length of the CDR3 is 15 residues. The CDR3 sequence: CASSRSRGEGTEAFF. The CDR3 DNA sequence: TGTGCCAGCTCACGATCCCGGGGGGAAGGGACTGAAGCTTTCTTT.

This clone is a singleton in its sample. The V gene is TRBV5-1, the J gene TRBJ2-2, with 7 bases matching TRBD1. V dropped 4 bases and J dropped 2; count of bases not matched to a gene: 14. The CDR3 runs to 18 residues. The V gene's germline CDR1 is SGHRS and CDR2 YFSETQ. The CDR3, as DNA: TGCGCCAGCAGCCCTTCCCCCCCCGGGACAGCTAACACCGGGGAGCTGTTTTTT. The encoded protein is CASSPSPPGTANTGELFF. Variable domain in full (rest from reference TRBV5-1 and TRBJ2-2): KAGVTQTPRYLIKTRGQQVTLSCSPISGHRSVSWYQQTPGQGLQFLFEYFSETQRNKGNFPGRFSGRQFSNSRSEMNVSTLELGDSALYLCASSPSPPGTANTGELFFGEGSRLTVL.

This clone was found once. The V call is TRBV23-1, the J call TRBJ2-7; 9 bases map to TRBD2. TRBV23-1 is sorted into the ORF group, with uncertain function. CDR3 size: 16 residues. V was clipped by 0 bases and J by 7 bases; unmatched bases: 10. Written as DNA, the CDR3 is TGCGCCAGCAGTCAATCGATCTCTAGCGGGAAGGATGAGCAGTACTTC. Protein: CASSQSISSGKDEQYF.

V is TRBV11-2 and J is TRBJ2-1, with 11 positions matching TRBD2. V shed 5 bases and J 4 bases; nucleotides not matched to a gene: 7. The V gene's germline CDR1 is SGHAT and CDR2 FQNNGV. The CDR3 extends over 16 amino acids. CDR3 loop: CASSPRLAGFYNEQFF. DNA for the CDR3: TGTGCCAGCAGCCCTAGACTAGCGGGGTTTTACAATGAGCAGTTCTTC.